Each of the 26 T cell receptor beta chains below was sequenced from the same sample in a study of blood T cell repertoires in COVID-19. Method: immunoSEQ multiplex PCR; TCRdb's copy keeps in-frame clones and lacks some. The table has about 140,000 clones, around 89% seen once; the top ten hold about 11%. The specimen was peripheral blood. The receptor set was obtained from a woman of 80 years or more with acute or convalescent COVID-19.

The chain uses TRBV5-4 and TRBJ2-7; 9 bases line up with TRBD1. After removal of 4 bases from V and 5 bases from J, the junction contained 10 bases not matched to a gene. Germline V gene sequence: CDR1 SGHNT, CDR2 YYREEE (reference sequence). The CDR3 loop spans 15 amino acids. The CDR3 sequence: CASSGLGQGRDEQYF. CDR3 DNA sequence: TGTGCCAGCAGCGGCCTCGGACAGGGGAGGGACGAGCAGTACTTC.

V usage is TRBV6-6 and J usage is TRBJ1-2; a weak D match, TRBD1 (6 bases). Germline V gene data show CDR1 as MNHNY and CDR2 as SVGAGI (reference sequence). The CDR3 length is 14 residues. Trimming pared 6 bases from V and 5 bases from J, leaving 16 bases between. In DNA form, the CDR3 reads TGTGCCAGCAGGCCGCCGAGGGACAATTATGGCTACACCTTC. Protein: CASRPPRDNYGYTF.

The chain couples TRBV11-2 to TRBJ2-1; D is ambiguous. CDR3 size: 12 residues. Trimming removed 3 bases from V and 8 bases from J, with 8 bases in between. The germline CDR1 and CDR2 sequences are SGHAT and FQNNGV. The CDR3 DNA sequence: TGTGCCAGCAGCTTTGCGGTCTATGAGCAGTTCTTC. Protein sequence: CASSFAVYEQFF.

This clone was seen once. The chain carries TRBV7-2 and TRBJ1-1; no clear D gene. V lost 7 bases, J lost 2 bases, and 14 bases lay in between. The CDR3 is 14 residues long. CDR1 and CDR2 (germline): SGHTA, FQGNSA. For the CDR3, the DNA is TGTGCCAGCACTCAGTACAGCCCTAACACTGAAGCTTTCTTT. This codes for CASTQYSPNTEAFF.

DNA for the CDR3: TGTGCCAGCTCACCGCTCCTGGGGGCGGAAAACTATGGCTACACCTTC. Translating it yields CASSPLLGAENYGYTF. The rearrangement joins TRBV18 to TRBJ1-2, with a weak D call TRBD1 (6 bases). The length of the CDR3 is 16 residues. The germline gives CDR1 KGHSH, CDR2 LQKENI. V was cut by 3 bases and J by 2 bases, with 16 bases left in between.

The chain carries TRBV5-1 and TRBJ2-3, with 14 bases that match TRBD2. V was pared by 4 bases and J by 3 bases, with 4 bases of the junction left unmatched. From germline, CDR1 is SGHRS and CDR2 YFSETQ. CDR3 length: 16 amino acids. This CDR3 is CASSTRLAGGTDTQYF. In DNA form, the CDR3 reads TGCGCCAGCAGCACCCGACTAGCGGGGGGGACAGATACGCAGTATTTT.

In nucleotides, the CDR3 is TGTGCCAGCTCACGGTACCGGGAGCGGGCCGGGGAGCTGTTTTTT. It translates to CASSRYRERAGELFF. J is TRBJ2-2 and V is TRBV18, with D possibly being TRBD2 (6 bases). V was trimmed by 4 bases and J by 6 bases, leaving 15 bases between them. Germline assignment: CDR1 KGHSH and CDR2 LQKENI. This CDR3 region has 15 residues.

In the case of this clone: Relative to the germline gene, one junction end is altered; a read error may explain this. The chain combines TRBV29-1 with TRBJ2-3; maybe TRBD2 (5 bases). This CDR3 comprises 17 residues. Germline V gene lookup returns CDR1 SQVTM and CDR2 ANQGSEA. CDR3 nucleotides: TGCAGCGCTGAAGGCTCGTGGGAGCTTCCTAGCACAGATACGCAGTATTTT. This encodes CSAEGSWELPSTDTQYF.

CDR3 in DNA: TGTGCCTCGACCAAAGACAGACACACTGAAGCTTTCTTT. Residues: CASTKDRHTEAFF. The chain couples TRBV30 to TRBJ1-1; tentatively, D is TRBD1 (5 bases). The CDR3 sequence is 13 residues long. Germline CDR1 is GTSNPN and CDR2 is SVGIG (reference sequence). V gave up 7 bases and J gave up 3 bases, with 15 bases separating them.

The gene calls are TRBV30 and TRBJ2-2; 10 nucleotides match TRBD2. The J segment lost 5 bases and the V segment lost 8 bases, leaving 11 bases of the junction unmatched. CDR3 length equals 15 residues. Germline lookup yields CDR1 GTSNPN and CDR2 SVGIG (reference sequence). CDR3 nucleotides: TGTGCCAGCGAATTGGCTAGCGGGGGAACCGGGGAGCTGTTTTTT. This gives the protein CASELASGGTGELFF.

This chain's CDR3 is CASSPPQGAQAFF. CDR3 sequence (DNA): TGTGCCAGCTCACCACCACAGGGGGCTCAAGCTTTCTTT. The genes are TRBV18 and TRBJ1-1; TRBD1 matches at 9 bases. This CDR3 region has 13 residues. Trimming took 0 bases from V and 9 from J; bases not matched to a gene: 2. Germline values: CDR1 KGHSH, CDR2 LQKENI.

The chain carries TRBV5-1 and TRBJ1-1, with 7 bases matching TRBD1. Trimming removed 2 bases from V and 7 bases from J; junction bases left unmatched: 5. Germline loops: CDR1 SGHRS, CDR2 YFSETQ. The CDR3 contains 13 residues. CDR3 coding DNA: TGCGCCAGCAGCTTTACAGGGGTTAGTGAAGCTTTCTTT. Encoded protein: CASSFTGVSEAFF.

The chain is built from TRBV10-1 and TRBJ1-1, with TRBD1 matching over 8 bases. The germline gives CDR1 WNHNN, CDR2 SYGVQD (reference sequence). The length of the CDR3 is 15 residues. V was pared by 2 bases and J by 4 bases, with 6 bases of the junction left unmatched. CDR3 in amino acids: CASSEGQGFGTEAFF. The CDR3 DNA is TGCGCCAGCAGTGAGGGACAGGGTTTCGGCACTGAAGCTTTCTTT.

The V gene is TRBV5-1, the J gene TRBJ1-1, with D maybe TRBD1 (5 bases). Trimming cost V 7 bases and J 5 bases, with 21 bases left between them. This CDR3 has 15 amino acids. Germline CDR1 and CDR2: SGHRS and YFSETQ. CDR3 region: CASRLQGRMGTEAFF. The CDR3 region has the DNA TGCGCCAGCCGACTGCAGGGCAGGATGGGTACTGAAGCTTTCTTT. Full variable domain (missing parts from reference TRBV5-1 and TRBJ1-1): KAGVTQTPRYLIKTRGQQVTLSCSPISGHRSVSWYQQTPGQGLQFLFEYFSETQRNKGNFPGRFSGRQFSNSRSEMNVSTLELGDSALYLCASRLQGRMGTEAFFGQGTRLTVV.

The chain joins TRBV12-3 or TRBV12-4 to TRBJ2-5; D may be TRBD2 (7 bases). V was shortened by 6 bases and J by 2 bases, with 10 bases between the two germline ends. The CDR3 loop spans 13 amino acids. CDR3 residues: CASRRGGQETQYF. DNA of the CDR3: TGTGCCAGCAGGAGGGGGGGGCAAGAGACCCAGTACTTC.

This clone appeared once. The chain combines TRBV3-1 (or the pseudogene TRBV3-2) with TRBJ2-6, with a tentative D call TRBD2 (5 bases). This CDR3 has 18 residues. Trimming took off 4 bases at V and 1 base at J, with 17 bases between the two ends. From germline, CDR1 is LGHDT and CDR2 YNNKEL (reference sequence). CDR3 residues: CASSLDLLAGSGANVLTF. Written as DNA, the CDR3 is TGTGCCAGCAGCCTAGATCTCCTAGCCGGGTCTGGGGCCAACGTCCTGACTTTC.

This clone appeared once. The chain links TRBV7-2 to TRBJ1-1; no clear D. The CDR3 is made up of 13 amino acids. Germline V gene lookup returns CDR1 SGHTA and CDR2 FQGNSA. V dropped 2 bases and J dropped 4 bases, with 8 bases sitting between them. CDR3 in amino acids: CASSLSQATEAFF. CDR3 nucleotides: TGTGCCAGCAGCTTATCCCAAGCCACTGAAGCTTTCTTT.

The V gene is TRBV28, the J gene TRBJ1-2; TRBD1 agrees at 7 bases. Trimming cost V 4 bases and J 4 bases; bases outside gene matches: 12. The germline V gene has CDR1 MDHEN and CDR2 SYDVKM. The CDR3 extends over 16 amino acids. The CDR3 loop reads CASSSAGKGAGYGYTF. The CDR3 coding sequence is TGTGCCAGCAGTTCCGCCGGGAAGGGGGCGGGCTATGGCTACACCTTC.

V is TRBV3-1 (or the pseudogene TRBV3-2) and J is TRBJ1-1; 8 bases line up with TRBD1. This CDR3 is 15 amino acids long. Germline V gene data show CDR1 as LGHDT and CDR2 as YNNKEL (reference sequence). V was clipped by 3 bases and J by 1 base; unmatched bases: 4. The CDR3 region has the DNA TGTGCCAGCAGCCATTTCGGGACAGGGAACACTGAAGCTTTCTTT. Translation: CASSHFGTGNTEAFF.

This sequence joins TRBV14 and TRBJ2-2, with TRBD1 matching 7 bases. The CDR3 length is 15 residues. Germline loops: CDR1 SGHDN, CDR2 FVKESK. The V and J ends lost 1 base and 5 bases, in that order; junction bases with no gene match: 4. CDR3 residues: CASSQVRTGTGELFF. In DNA, the CDR3 is TGTGCCAGCAGCCAAGTGCGGACAGGAACCGGGGAGCTGTTTTTT.

A few counts support this clone. The V gene is TRBV5-1, the J gene TRBJ1-1; D uncertain. Germline lookup yields CDR1 SGHRS and CDR2 YFSETQ. CDR3 length: 14 amino acids. Trimming removed 4 bases from V and 1 base from J, with 11 bases in between. CDR3 DNA: TGCGCCAGCAGCGTACCCGGAGGGAACACTGAAGCTTTCTTT. It codes for CASSVPGGNTEAFF.

A note on this clone: In the same sample, other DNA sequences code for this CDR3. The chain couples TRBV5-1 to TRBJ1-1, with a weak D call TRBD1 (5 bases). This CDR3 contains 13 residues. Per germline, CDR1 SGHRS and CDR2 YFSETQ. V dropped 3 bases and J dropped 1 base, with 7 bases sitting between them. DNA of the CDR3: TGCGCCAGCAGCTCCCAGGGGAACACTGAAGCTTTCTTT. Its protein is CASSSQGNTEAFF.

The CDR3 loop is CSASRGNQPQHF. The CDR3 coding sequence is TGCAGTGCTAGTCGAGGAAATCAGCCCCAGCATTTT. The chain recombines TRBV20-1 with TRBJ1-5; D is unresolved. Germline CDR1 DFQATT, CDR2 SNEGSKA (reference sequence). The CDR3 length is 12 residues. V lost 3 bases and J 4 bases, leaving 7 bases between the germline ends.

CDR3 region: CASSPLRTGNLYEQYF. CDR3 nucleotides: TGTGCCAGCAGCCCTCTCCGGACAGGGAATCTCTACGAGCAGTACTTC. The chain has TRBV14 and TRBJ2-7; 8 positions agree with TRBD1. CDR3 length: 16 residues. CDR1 is SGHDN, CDR2 FVKESK, per germline. V was clipped by 4 bases and J by 3 bases; unmatched bases: 11.

The chain combines TRBV27 with TRBJ1-6, with 8 bases that match TRBD1. Losses at the gene ends were 0 bases for V and 6 bases for J; bases not matched to a gene: 4. The germline V gene has CDR1 MNHEY and CDR2 SMNVEV (reference sequence). The CDR3 has 16 residues. CDR3 nucleotide sequence: TGTGCCAGCAGTTTATCCCAGGGGGCGAGTAATTCACCCCTCCACTTT. Its protein is CASSLSQGASNSPLHF.

This clone occurred a few times. The chain employs TRBV12-3 or TRBV12-4 and TRBJ1-1, with 7 bases identical to TRBD1. V shed 5 bases and J 3 bases; nucleotides not matched to a gene: 3. This CDR3 contains 13 residues. The CDR3 spells CASSETGYTEAFF. In DNA form, the CDR3 reads TGTGCCAGCAGTGAGACAGGGTACACTGAAGCTTTCTTT.